This TCR beta chain is drawn from a study of shared clonotypes between healthy human individuals. Overall study context: The study drew on a couple of women and a few men aged 18 to 49 as donors. Study outcomes and limitations: Investigators collected only blood, and repertoires in tissues likely differ.

This clone has a handful of counts. Antigen specificity is unknown. Only in-frame clones appear in the TCRdb table, and some are missing; sequencing was by immunoSEQ multiplex PCR. The sample has 400,000 to 500,000 clones, about 80% seen once. All donors were healthy HIV-negative adults lacking recent acute infections or vaccinations. Around 90 million PBMCs served as the genomic DNA source for unsorted samples. CDR3 length: 12 amino acids. The germline V and J ends were trimmed by 7 bases and 1 base, with 8 bases remaining between them. Per germline, CDR1 SEHNR and CDR2 FQNEAQ (reference sequence). Source material: PBMCs. The clonotype comes from a woman aged 35 to 49 in good health. Some clones in this sample may be carry-over from other donors' samples. The chain uses TRBV7-9 and TRBJ2-7, with unresolved D. The DNA of the CDR3 is TGTGCCAGCAACCCCGGTTCCTACGAGCAGTACTTC. Translating gives CASNPGSYEQYF.